The 7 T cell receptor beta chains reported below all come from one sample, sequenced in a study of vaccination and CD4 T cells after COVID-19 (dated by TCRdb to 2021 to 2024). The treatment or condition label corresponds to: approximately 11-day PBMC culture with coronavirus spike peptide pools or control peptides (ViraFEST assay). Library method: PCR. Sequenced using an Illumina iSeq 100. TCR sequencing of DNA from cultured CD4+ T cells used the Oncomine TCR Beta short-read assay at the Johns Hopkins FTIC core. Through fastp at Q25 and MiXCR, TCRdb rebuilt clones from the public reads, retaining in-frame beta chains. Rows matching on CDR3 protein sequence are summarized as one entry with the most common DNA and genes. The sample data list roughly 12,000 distinct CDR3 sequences, and approximately 45% of these were observed just once. The ten largest make up 15% of the sample. Which antigens these TCRs recognize remains unknown.

The sequencing input was CD4+ T cells from blood, cultured in vitro. The receptor set was obtained from a human donor who had recovered from COVID-19.

V gene TRBV7-2 combines with J gene TRBJ1-1, with D perhaps matching TRBD1 (5 bases). Germline V gene sequence: CDR1 SGHTA, CDR2 FQGNSA. The CDR3 contains 14 residues. V lost 4 bases to trimming and J lost 5 bases, with 14 bases between them. DNA for the CDR3: TGTGCCAGCAGCTCTCAGGGAGGTGGAACTGAAGCTTTCTTT. Its protein is CASSSQGGGTEAFF.

This clonotype appeared once. The rearrangement links TRBV20-1 to TRBJ2-3; D gene uncertain. Germline V CDR1 and CDR2: DFQATT, SNEGSKA (reference sequence). Trimming removed 7 bases at V and 8 bases at J, with 19 bases between. This CDR3 region has 13 residues. CDR3 residues: CSESPTYLGTQYF. The DNA for the CDR3 is TGCAGTGAGTCACCTACCTATTTAGGTACGCAGTATTTT.

The chain is built from TRBV7-3 and TRBJ2-1; 13 nucleotides align to TRBD2. Per the germline V gene, CDR1 is SGHTA and CDR2 is FQGTGA. The CDR3 sequence is 18 residues long. The ends lost 5 bases at V and 3 bases at J; junction bases unmatched: 10. The CDR3 bases are TGTGCCAGCAGCCCTAACGCACTAGCGGGAGGGTTCTACAATGAGCAGTTCTTC. Its translation: CASSPNALAGGFYNEQFF.

The V and J genes are TRBV5-1 and TRBJ1-1; no clear D gene. V was clipped by 0 bases and J by 0 bases, with 6 bases between them. Per germline, CDR1 SGHRS and CDR2 YFSETQ. The length of the CDR3 is 14 residues. CDR3 residues: CASSLDGMNTEAFF. The CDR3 bases are TGCGCCAGCAGCTTGGACGGTATGAACACTGAAGCTTTCTTT.

The chain couples TRBV2 to TRBJ2-5; 14 bases are shared with TRBD2. V lost 6 bases and J lost 5; bases outside the gene matches: 8. Germline CDR1 SNHLY, CDR2 FYNNEI. This CDR3 has 16 amino acids. The CDR3 region has the DNA TGTGCCAGCAGCGGGACTAGCGGGAGTAAAAGGGAGACCCAGTACTTC. It yields the protein CASSGTSGSKRETQYF.

J is TRBJ2-2 and V is TRBV18; D possibly uses TRBD1 or TRBD2 (7 bases each). CDR1 KGHSH and CDR2 LQKENI come from the germline V gene. Trimming left V 3 bases short and J 8 bases short, with 16 bases between. There are 15 residues in the CDR3. The CDR3 loop reads CASSPRGGIRGELFF. CDR3 nucleotide sequence: TGTGCCAGCTCACCCAGGGGGGGGATCAGAGGGGAGCTGTTTTTT.

This clonotype was detected only a few times. The chain employs TRBV30 and TRBJ2-2; 16 nucleotides agree with TRBD2. The CDR3 is 18 residues long. The ends lost 3 bases at V and 4 bases at J; junction bases unmatched: 8. Germline CDR1 is GTSNPN and CDR2 is SVGIG (reference sequence). The CDR3 sequence is CAWRPPGLAGGRTGELFF. CDR3 DNA sequence: TGTGCCTGGAGGCCGCCGGGACTAGCGGGAGGGCGCACCGGGGAGCTGTTTTTT.